Below are 21 T cell receptor beta chains sequenced from a single sample in a study of T-cell memory formation after mild COVID-19. In TCRdb, the 5' RACE reads were re-called with MiXCR into one record per CDR3 protein. This sample carries 350,000 to 400,000 distinct CDR3 sequences, over 13% of them seen once, and the ten largest clones take roughly a fifth. The sequenced sample was PBMCs or a T cell subset sorted from them (not recorded which). These receptors all stem from a man aged 18 to 29 who had mild COVID-19 (a few samples of this study predate the infection). Cell type and time point are not known.

Concerning this clonotype itself: No conserved phenylalanine or tryptophan ends this CDR3, so it is likely a read error. The chain combines TRBV7-2 with TRBJ1-5; D gene unclear. From germline, CDR1 is SGHTA and CDR2 FQGNSA. The V end lost 2 bases, the J end lost 3 bases, and 8 bases lay between the germline ends. There are 14 residues in the CDR3. This chain's CDR3 is CASSLSGFNQPQHL. In nucleotides, the CDR3 is TGTGCCAGCAGCTTATCAGGATTCAATCAGCCCCAGCATTTG.

This chain uses TRBV7-9 with TRBJ2-5, with 7 bases aligning to TRBD1. Looked up from germline, CDR1 is SEHNR and CDR2 is FQNEAQ (reference sequence). The J segment lost 3 bases and the V segment lost 3 bases, leaving 1 base of the junction unmatched. CDR3 length: 13 amino acids. CDR3 nucleotide sequence: TGTGCCAGCAGCTTCGGGACAGAAGAGACCCAGTACTTC. Translation gives CASSFGTEETQYF.

This clonotype was picked up a small number of times. The chain uses TRBV4-3 and TRBJ1-2, with a possible D match to TRBD1 (5 bases). Trimming left V 1 base short and J 4 bases short, with 19 bases between. CDR1 LGHNA and CDR2 YSLEER come from the germline V gene. The length of the CDR3 is 17 residues. The CDR3 sequence: CASSQGRRQGLGYGYTF. The CDR3 DNA is TGCGCCAGCAGCCAAGGCCGAAGGCAGGGTTTGGGCTATGGCTACACCTTC.

J is TRBJ2-5 and V is TRBV7-9; TRBD1 aligns across 8 bases. V was clipped by 1 base and J by 5 bases; unmatched bases: 3. Germline CDR1 reads SEHNR; CDR2 reads FQNEAQ (reference sequence). There are 14 residues in the CDR3. The CDR3 DNA sequence: TGTGCCAGCAGCTTAGTACAGGGGGTGGAGACCCAGTACTTC. This sequence encodes CASSLVQGVETQYF.

This clonotype has a handful of counts. The chain is built from TRBV5-6 and TRBJ2-5; 7 nucleotides match TRBD2. Germline trimming cut 4 bases from V and 4 bases from J; bases unmatched to any gene: 10. CDR3 length: 15 residues. Germline V gene data show CDR1 as SGHDT and CDR2 as YYEEEE. The DNA of the CDR3 is TGTGCCAGCAGCCCATCAGGGAGGGCCCGAGAGACCCAGTACTTC. Translation: CASSPSGRARETQYF.

The chain couples TRBV12-3 or TRBV12-4 to TRBJ1-4, with D unclear. The V and J ends lost 3 bases and 3 bases respectively, with 14 bases between them. CDR3 length: 16 residues. The CDR3 DNA follows: TGTGCCAGCAGTTTGACACGCCGCGGAGCTAATGAAAAACTGTTTTTT. Residues: CASSLTRRGANEKLFF.

This clonotype was detected only a few times. One end of the junction does not line up with germline, which may come from a read error. J is TRBJ2-4 and V is TRBV11-1; 7 nucleotides match TRBD1. This CDR3 contains 15 residues. From germline, CDR1 is SGHAT and CDR2 FQDESV (reference sequence). The DNA for the CDR3 is TGTGCCGGCAGACAATCACAGGGGGCCAAAAACATTCAGTACTTC. Its translation is CAGRQSQGAKNIQYF.

This clonotype has only a few counts. The gene calls are TRBV25-1 and TRBJ1-2, with 8 nucleotides matching TRBD1. Per germline, CDR1 MGHDK and CDR2 SYGVNS. The V and J ends lost 4 bases and 8 bases, in that order; junction bases with no gene match: 6. The CDR3 is 13 amino acids. The CDR3 DNA sequence: TGTGCCAGCAGTGCTCAGGGGGCTTTGGGCTACACCTTC. Its translation is CASSAQGALGYTF.

The rearrangement links TRBV4-2 to TRBJ2-3; D call uncertain. Germline loops: CDR1 LGHNA, CDR2 YNFKEQ. V was pared by 1 base and J by 2 bases, with 10 bases between. The CDR3 loop spans 15 amino acids. In DNA form, the CDR3 reads TGTGCCAGCAGCCAAGGGTCGGGCCACACAGATACGCAGTATTTT. Its protein is CASSQGSGHTDTQYF.

The gene calls are TRBV4-2 and TRBJ2-5, with 8 bases identical to TRBD2. Germline V gene lookup returns CDR1 LGHNA and CDR2 YNFKEQ. V lost 0 bases and J lost 4; bases outside the gene matches: 7. This CDR3 region has 16 residues. The CDR3 protein is CASSQEGTGRGETQYF. The CDR3 nucleotides are TGTGCCAGCAGCCAAGAAGGCACCGGGAGGGGAGAGACCCAGTACTTC.

This clonotype has just a few counts. This chain connects TRBV28 to TRBJ2-1; D gene ambiguous. The V end lost 6 bases, the J end lost 1 base, and 7 bases lay between the germline ends. Per the germline V gene, CDR1 is MDHEN and CDR2 is SYDVKM. The CDR3 sequence is 13 residues long. CDR3 loop: CASRLQSYNEQFF. The CDR3 DNA follows: TGTGCCAGCAGGCTCCAATCCTACAATGAGCAGTTCTTC.

The V call is TRBV6-5, the J call TRBJ1-5; 7 bases are a match to TRBD1. V lost 5 bases and J lost 0; bases outside the gene matches: 4. This CDR3 is built from 15 residues. Germline values: CDR1 MNHEY, CDR2 SVGAGI. CDR3 DNA: TGTGCCAGCAGTCCGTACAGGGGTAGCAATCAGCCCCAGCATTTT. This translates into CASSPYRGSNQPQHF.

Here the CDR3 reads CASRSPGDQETQYF. DNA of the CDR3: TGTGCCAGCAGAAGTCCGGGGGATCAAGAGACCCAGTACTTC. V is TRBV6-1 and J is TRBJ2-5; D possibly corresponds to TRBD2 (6 bases). Germline lookup yields CDR1 MNHNS and CDR2 SASEGT. Deletions cut 6 bases from V and 2 bases from J, with 13 bases between. The CDR3 covers 14 residues.

This clonotype showed up many times. In DNA form, the CDR3 reads TGCAGTGCCCAAATACAGAACAACGAGCAGTACGTC. Protein sequence: CSAQIQNNEQYV. This chain connects TRBV20-1 to TRBJ2-7, with unresolved D. The CDR3 has 12 residues. The V and J ends lost 6 bases and 5 bases respectively, with 14 bases between them. Per the germline V gene, CDR1 is DFQATT and CDR2 is SNEGSKA (reference sequence).

V and J are TRBV7-2 and TRBJ1-5; D might be TRBD1 (6 bases). Germline V CDR1 and CDR2: SGHTA, FQGNSA. The CDR3 length is 13 residues. Trimming took off 3 bases at V and 6 bases at J, with 9 bases between the two ends. In nucleotides, the CDR3 is TGTGCCAGCAGCTTCAGGGGAGGTCAGCCCCAGCATTTT. It is translated as CASSFRGGQPQHF.

The rearrangement joins TRBV15 to TRBJ1-4; D gene uncertain. The CDR3 sequence is 18 residues long. The germline gives CDR1 LNHNV, CDR2 YYDKDF (reference sequence). Trimming stripped 0 bases from V and 0 bases from J, with 14 bases between. The CDR3 nucleotides read TGTGCCACCAGCAGAGACCAATATGACACCTCAACTAATGAAAAACTGTTTTTT. It is translated as CATSRDQYDTSTNEKLFF.

This clonotype was picked up many times. V usage is TRBV4-3 and J usage is TRBJ2-7; 10 bases agree with TRBD1. Trimming at V came to 2 bases and at J to 2 bases, leaving 3 bases not matched to a gene. Germline-derived CDR1 and CDR2 are LGHNA and YSLEER. There are 15 residues in the CDR3. CDR3 in amino acids: CASSQPGQGTYEQYF. The CDR3 bases are TGCGCCAGCAGCCAACCGGGACAGGGGACCTACGAGCAGTACTTC.

This clonotype has at least ten counts. This chain uses TRBV12-3 or TRBV12-4 with TRBJ2-7, with unresolved D. V was trimmed by 6 bases and J by 5 bases, leaving 11 bases between them. The CDR3 consists of 12 residues. The CDR3 coding sequence is TGTGCCAGCAGCTCGCGGCGGAACGAGCAGTACGTC. It codes for CASSSRRNEQYV.

This chain joins TRBV7-9 and TRBJ1-2; 7 bases map to TRBD1. Germline assignment: CDR1 SEHNR and CDR2 FQNEAQ (reference sequence). The CDR3 spans 14 residues. Trimming at V came to 5 bases and at J to 2 bases, leaving 5 bases not matched to a gene. DNA for the CDR3: TGTGCCAGCAGCCACGGGACAGAAAACTATGGCTACACCTTC. This codes for CASSHGTENYGYTF.

In nucleotides, the CDR3 is TGTGCCAGCAGTTACGGGCGGGGGCTGGATACGCAGTATTTT. It codes for CASSYGRGLDTQYF. V gene TRBV6-2 or TRBV6-3 combines with J gene TRBJ2-3; D might be TRBD2 (7 bases). This CDR3 contains 14 residues. V gave up 2 bases and J gave up 6 bases, with 12 bases separating them. From germline, CDR1 is MNHEY and CDR2 SVGEGT.

The chain links TRBV12-3 or TRBV12-4 to TRBJ2-5, with D possibly TRBD1 on 6 matching bases. The CDR3 runs to 14 residues. The germline V and J ends were trimmed by 6 bases and 5 bases, with 16 bases remaining between them. The CDR3 DNA is TGTGCCAGCAGCCGCACAGGGAGTTGGGAGACCCAGTACTTC. It is translated as CASSRTGSWETQYF.